Below are 5 T cell receptor beta chains sequenced from a single sample in a study of beta chain features in type 1 diabetes. Their antigen targets remain unknown. Sequencing targeted expressed TCRB transcripts, as all isolated RNA had been reverse transcribed. Produced via immunoSEQ multiplex PCR; TCRdb's table is partial and in-frame only. The profile shows 550,000 to 850,000 clones, roughly 12% of them singletons. General study findings and limits: Type 1 diabetes patients had TCRB CDR3s that were shorter (moderately but significantly so) in all four CD4+ subsets.

Sequencing input: naive CD4+ T cells from blood. The receptors were sampled from a man younger than 30 with type 1 diabetes.

This rearrangement joins TRBV10-3 to TRBJ2-2, with D unresolved. Trimming pared 6 bases from V and 3 bases from J, leaving 5 bases between. Germline V CDR1 and CDR2: ENHRY, SYGVKD. CDR3 length: 12 amino acids. CDR3 protein: CAIRVYTGELFF. In DNA, the CDR3 is TGTGCCATCAGAGTTTACACCGGGGAGCTGTTTTTT.

The chain employs TRBV18 and TRBJ2-1, with D maybe TRBD1 (6 bases). Germline values: CDR1 KGHSH, CDR2 LQKENI. This CDR3 region has 15 residues. The ends were cut back, 3 bases at V and 4 bases at J, with 13 bases in the middle. The CDR3 is CASSPEGDGYNEQFF. CDR3 nucleotide sequence: TGTGCCAGCTCACCCGAGGGGGACGGTTACAATGAGCAGTTCTTC.

This clone has more than one count but fewer than ten. The CDR3 sequence: CASSNRPRDTQYF. The CDR3 bases are TGTGCCAGCAGTAATCGTCCCCGGGATACGCAGTATTTT. The chain carries TRBV6-5 and TRBJ2-3; D is uncertain. This CDR3 spans 13 amino acids. CDR1 and CDR2 from the germline V gene are MNHEY and SVGAGI. The V end was cut by 5 bases, the J end by 6 bases, with 12 bases between.

The J gene is TRBJ2-6, the V gene TRBV15; D gene uncertain. Trimming removed 0 bases from V and 0 bases from J, with 3 bases in between. The germline V gene has CDR1 LNHNV and CDR2 YYDKDF (reference sequence). This CDR3 comprises 15 residues. CDR3 DNA sequence: TGTGCCACCAGCAGAGACTTCTCTGGGGCCAACGTCCTGACTTTC. It is translated as CATSRDFSGANVLTF.

The chain employs TRBV6-1 and TRBJ2-1; 10 nucleotides align to TRBD2. Per the germline V gene, CDR1 is MNHNS and CDR2 is SASEGT. The CDR3 totals 15 residues. The J segment lost 5 bases and the V segment lost 10 bases, leaving 11 bases of the junction unmatched. CDR3 coding DNA: TGTGCCACCAGACCAGCGGGGGGGCGAGACAATGAGCAGTTCTTC. Translation: CATRPAGGRDNEQFF.